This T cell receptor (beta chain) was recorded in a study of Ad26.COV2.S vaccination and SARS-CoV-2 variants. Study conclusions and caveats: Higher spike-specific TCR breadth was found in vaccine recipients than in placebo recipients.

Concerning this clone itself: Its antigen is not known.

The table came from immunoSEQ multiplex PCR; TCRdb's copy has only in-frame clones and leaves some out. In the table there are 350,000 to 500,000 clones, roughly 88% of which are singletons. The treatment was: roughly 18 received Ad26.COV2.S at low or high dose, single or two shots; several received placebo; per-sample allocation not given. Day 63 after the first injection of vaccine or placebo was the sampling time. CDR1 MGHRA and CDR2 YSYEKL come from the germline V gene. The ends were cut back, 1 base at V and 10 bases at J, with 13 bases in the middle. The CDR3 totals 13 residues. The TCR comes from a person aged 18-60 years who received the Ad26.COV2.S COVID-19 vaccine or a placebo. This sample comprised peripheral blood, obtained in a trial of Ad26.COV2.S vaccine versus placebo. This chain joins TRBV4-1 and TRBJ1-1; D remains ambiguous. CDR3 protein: CASSQVYAVGAFF. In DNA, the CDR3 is TGCGCCAGCAGCCAAGTGTATGCGGTAGGAGCTTTCTTT.